Below are 10 T cell receptor beta chains sequenced from a single sample in a study of blood T cell repertoires in COVID-19. Sequencing was performed with immunoSEQ multiplex PCR; in TCRdb, only in-frame clones are kept and a portion is missing. The table has around 70,000 clones, 70% to 90% seen once. Sequencing was performed on peripheral blood. These receptors came from a man aged 50 or older with acute or convalescent COVID-19.

This chain connects TRBV5-4 to TRBJ1-6; D gene ambiguous. The V end lost 1 base, the J end lost 0 bases, and 8 bases lay between the germline ends. The CDR3 runs 16 residues. The germline V gene encodes CDR1 SGHNT and CDR2 YYREEE (reference sequence). CDR3 protein: CASSLQRSSYNSPLHF. CDR3 bases: TGTGCCAGCAGCTTGCAGAGGAGCTCCTATAATTCACCCCTCCACTTT.

The CDR3 nucleotides are TGTGCCAGCAGCCTGACTGGGACAGCCGGAGGGGCTTTCTTT. The encoded protein is CASSLTGTAGGAFF. The chain uses TRBV11-3 and TRBJ1-1; 7 bases agree with TRBD1. V trimming: 5 bases; J trimming: 11 bases; junction bases outside the gene matches: 14. In germline, CDR1 is SGHNT, CDR2 YENEEA. This CDR3 is built from 14 residues.

In this sample, this clone turned up a few times. V usage is TRBV30 and J usage is TRBJ1-6, with 9 bases lining up with TRBD1. The length of the CDR3 is 15 residues. Losses at the gene ends were 0 bases for V and 7 bases for J; bases not matched to a gene: 4. In germline, CDR1 is GTSNPN, CDR2 SVGIG (reference sequence). The CDR3 is CAWSVSGQGNSPLHF. In nucleotides, the CDR3 is TGTGCCTGGAGTGTATCAGGACAGGGGAATTCACCCCTCCACTTT.

This chain links TRBV24-1 with TRBJ1-2, with TRBD1 as a possible D gene (6 bases). V was pared by 2 bases and J by 8 bases, with 17 bases between. This CDR3 is built from 15 residues. Looked up from germline, CDR1 is KGHDR and CDR2 is SFDVKD. DNA of the CDR3: TGTGCCACCAGTGATTCGCAAAACAGGGCCCAGGGCTACACCTTC. This sequence encodes CATSDSQNRAQGYTF.

V gene TRBV11-2 combines with J gene TRBJ1-2; no clear D gene. The germline gives CDR1 SGHAT, CDR2 FQNNGV. The CDR3 is 17 residues long. Trimming pared 2 bases from V and 0 bases from J, leaving 16 bases between. CDR3 in amino acids: CASSLQTYPGTNYGYTF. The DNA for the CDR3 is TGTGCCAGCAGCTTACAGACATACCCCGGGACTAACTATGGCTACACCTTC.

The V and J genes are TRBV9 and TRBJ2-3; 8 nucleotides line up with TRBD2. Germline lookup yields CDR1 SGDLS and CDR2 YYNGEE. The V and J ends lost 0 bases and 5 bases, in that order; junction bases with no gene match: 5. This CDR3 spans 15 amino acids. CDR3 in amino acids: CASSVEGLAGDTQYF. The DNA for the CDR3 is TGTGCCAGCAGCGTAGAAGGGCTAGCGGGAGATACGCAGTATTTT.

The chain recombines TRBV2 with TRBJ1-4, with TRBD1 identical over 10 bases. Germline CDR1 is SNHLY and CDR2 is FYNNEI. The CDR3 loop spans 15 amino acids. With 6 bases clipped from V and 3 bases from J, the junction kept 4 bases outside the gene matches. In nucleotides, the CDR3 is TGTGCCAGCAGGACAGGGGGCTTAGCTAATGAAAAACTGTTTTTT. It codes for CASRTGGLANEKLFF.

The chain is built from TRBV14 and TRBJ2-5, with 8 bases aligning to TRBD2. The CDR3 runs 16 residues. V lost 10 bases to trimming and J lost 6 bases; unmatched junction nucleotides: 19. Germline values: CDR1 SGHDN, CDR2 FVKESK. CDR3 amino acids: CAIKIHGRGEEKTQYF. CDR3 bases: TGTGCCATCAAAATCCACGGGCGGGGGGAGGAAAAGACCCAGTACTTC.

This rearrangement joins TRBV6-1 to TRBJ1-1; TRBD1 aligns across 8 bases. The germline V gene has CDR1 MNHNS and CDR2 SASEGT. The CDR3 is 13 residues long. V shed 2 bases, J shed 10 bases, and the junction held 6 bases outside the gene matches. As DNA, the CDR3 is TGTGCCAGCAGTGAAAGCAGGGGGCATAGAGCTTTCTTT. Protein product: CASSESRGHRAFF.

The chain uses TRBV5-1 and TRBJ2-3, with a tentative D call TRBD1 (5 bases). The germline V and J ends were trimmed by 4 bases and 5 bases, with 14 bases remaining between them. The CDR3 has 14 amino acids. Germline CDR1 SGHRS, CDR2 YFSETQ. The CDR3: CASSLGQFRDTQYF. CDR3 sequence (DNA): TGCGCCAGCAGCCTCGGACAATTTAGAGATACGCAGTATTTT.